The T cell receptor (beta chain) described here comes from a study of blood T cell repertoires in COVID-19. For the study at large: The United States, Italy and Spain were the sources of the acute and convalescent COVID-19 samples. PBMCs, B-cell-depleted T cells, or T cells were the source of the cDNA or gDNA that made up the material.

The CDR3 consists of 14 residues. Trimming cost V 5 bases and J 5 bases; bases outside gene matches: 7. The V gene's germline CDR1 is SNHLY and CDR2 FYNNEI. In the original workflow: It was from reference gene primer amplification that nucleated cell counts were estimated. Assay used: immunoSEQ multiplex PCR; TCRdb lists only in-frame clones, some missing. For V, J and clone size, that table is used; D and trimming come from the DNA. The sample includes about 40,000 clones, about 86% of them seen just once. This TCR came from a human donor with acute or convalescent COVID-19. The donor label of this sample is uncertain. This rearrangement joins TRBV2 to TRBJ2-7, with 9 bases that match TRBD1. The specimen was peripheral blood. The CDR3 spells CASSTGQGGDEQYF. CDR3 coding DNA: TGTGCCAGCAGTACGGGACAGGGCGGTGACGAGCAGTACTTC.